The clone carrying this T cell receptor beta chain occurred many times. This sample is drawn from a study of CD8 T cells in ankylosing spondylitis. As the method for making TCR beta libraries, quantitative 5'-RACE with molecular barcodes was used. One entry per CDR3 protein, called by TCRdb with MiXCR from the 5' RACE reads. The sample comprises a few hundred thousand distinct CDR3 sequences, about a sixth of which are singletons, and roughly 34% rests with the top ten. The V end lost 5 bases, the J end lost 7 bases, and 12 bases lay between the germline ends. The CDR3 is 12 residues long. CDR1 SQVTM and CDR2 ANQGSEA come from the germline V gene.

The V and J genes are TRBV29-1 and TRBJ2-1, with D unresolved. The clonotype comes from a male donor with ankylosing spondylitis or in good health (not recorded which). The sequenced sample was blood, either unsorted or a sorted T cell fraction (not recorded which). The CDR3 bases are TGCAGCGTTCCCCGGTTGGGGAATGAGCAGTTCTTC. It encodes CSVPRLGNEQFF.